Detailed here is one T cell receptor beta chain. These data belong to a study of blood T cell repertoires in COVID-19. Study-level information: The United States, Italy and Spain provided the acute and convalescent COVID-19 samples. In each case, the material was cDNA or gDNA derived from T cells, B-cell-depleted T cells, or PBMCs.

The CDR3 runs to 16 residues. Per the germline V gene, CDR1 is SGHVS and CDR2 is FQNEAQ. V lost 5 bases to trimming and J lost 1 base; unmatched junction nucleotides: 5. Profiling relied on immunoSEQ multiplex PCR, and the TCRdb table lists in-frame clones only, not all of them. The table shows over 200,000 clones, with 85% to 90% occurring only once. V is TRBV7-8 and J is TRBJ2-3; TRBD2 matches at 11 bases. The TCR originated in a young man who had recovered from COVID-19. Sequencing was carried out using PBMCs or T cells enriched from blood (not recorded which). CDR3 protein: CASSAELAGGTDTQYF. The DNA of the CDR3 is TGTGCCAGCAGCGCGGAACTAGCGGGAGGCACAGATACGCAGTATTTT.